This TCR beta chain was retrieved from a study of blood T cells in healthy people across ages (dated by TCRdb to the mid-2010s). General notes on the study: In model experiments, roughly one uniquely barcoded TCR beta cDNA molecule per two T cells was captured by template switching. For two donors (one aged 18 to 29 and one aged 80 or older), the study analyzed two additional independent replicas of 1 million unique cDNA reads from the same blood draw. Using deep sequencing normalized with unique cDNA molecular identifiers, the study measured how TCR beta repertoire diversity changes with age. Four age groups were formed from the donors: young (average approximately 17 years), middle-aged (around 39), aged (roughly 58) and long-lived (82). To avoid experimental bias, donors of different ages were randomly spread across the sequencing lanes. The paper's findings and limits, for the study overall: Because the CMV infection status of the donors was unknown, age-related changes in expanded clonotypes may potentially have been confounded. Estimates of total diversity based on one million sequenced T cells were regarded as lower bounds and as underestimates. Since profiling was done on bulk unsorted PBMCs, naive and antigen-experienced compartments could not be conclusively compared. The long-lived group showed more naive CD4+ T cells, fewer expanded clones and increased TCR diversity than the aged group, suggesting age selection. There was a strong correlation between observed TCR beta diversity and the percentage of naive T cells measured by flow cytometry. As age increased, observed TCR beta diversity per million T cells dropped in a roughly linear way, and a significant reduction was already evident by age 40.

The library was built by means of 5' RACE. The instrument given in TCRdb is Illumina HiSeq 2500. A second PCR of about 7 to 12 cycles was run with a J-beta primer mix and a sample-barcoded 5' primer. Each TCR beta cDNA molecule received a unique molecular identifier from a template-switch 5' adaptor carrying 12 random nucleotides. At least 2.5 million CDR3-containing paired-end reads were obtained from each sample. The Mint cDNA synthesis kit, primed by a TRBC-specific oligonucleotide, was used to synthesize first-strand cDNA from all RNA. Following uracil-DNA glycosylase treatment, a first 18-cycle PCR with universal primers M1SS and BC2_uni_R was performed on all cDNA. In the source study's methods: Each sample was normalized by randomly selecting 1 million high-quality reads, each carrying a distinct molecular identifier. Instead of being binned into consensus sequences, reads that shared molecular identifiers were thrown out. MiTCR, run with a Q25 quality threshold and the strictest error-elimination algorithm, handled CDR3 identification, clonotype clustering and error correction. A nonparametric unseen species model using Euler transformation provided a lower-bound estimate of total TCR beta diversity. In TCRdb, the public reads were trimmed at Q25 with fastp and aligned with MiXCR, with productive beta chains retained. Rows with one shared CDR3 protein collapse into an entry with the most common genes and DNA. The V and J calls come from TCRdb's annotation, not from the publication. The sample records about 1.6 million distinct CDR3 sequences, approximately 32% of which are singletons. Jointly, the top ten make up around 10% of the sample.

A remark on this clonotype: Its antigen is not yet known. Base quality data are lacking; no much larger clone is found one base away.

Deletion took 10 bases off V and 3 bases off J, with a span of 18 bases between the germline ends. According to the germline V gene, CDR1 reads MDHEN and CDR2 reads SYDVKM. The CDR3, from cysteine to phenylalanine, totals 14 residues. The only DNA kept is the CDR3, 42 bases in frame from the first base. The donors were 40 or so Caucasian individuals from Russia, aged 6 to 90 years, who were systemically healthy. Ten milliliters of peripheral blood were drawn from each donor into EDTA-treated Vacutainer tubes. Ficoll-Paque density-gradient centrifugation was used to isolate PBMCs, with at least 7 million per sample. Trizol reagent was used to extract total RNA from the PBMCs, yielding at least 6 micrograms per sample. For every donor, an aliquot of PBMCs went through flow cytometry to measure the percentages of naive CD45RAhigh/CD27high T cells.

The origin of this receptor is a woman in her twenties or thirties in good health. The sample was blood. Recombination joined TRBV28 with TRBJ1-2; TRBD1 is a weak D gene call, 5 bases matching. CDR3 sequence: CATIKSGDDYGYTF. Read as DNA, the sequence is TGTGCCACCATAAAATCTGGGGACGACTATGGCTACACCTTC.